The clone carrying this T cell receptor (beta chain) was recorded at least ten times. CDR3 length: 14 amino acids. V gave up 6 bases and J gave up 0 bases, with 10 bases separating them. Looked up from germline, CDR1 is SGHTA and CDR2 is FQGNSA. MiXCR, applied by TCRdb to the multiplex PCR reads, yields one record per CDR3 protein. Here the sample spans 140,000 or so distinct CDR3 sequences, approximately 29% being singletons. This record belongs to a study of breast tumors, draining lymph nodes, adjacent tissues. Breast cancer patients provided tissue from their axillary draining lymph nodes. The receptor was derived from a female donor with breast cancer. Some clones in this sample may be carry-over from other donors' samples. V and J are TRBV7-2 and TRBJ2-3; D is ambiguous. Sequenced input: axillary lymph node tissue. The DNA for the CDR3 is TGTGCCAGCAGTCCGACCGCGAGCACAGATACGCAGTATTTT. Translated, it gives CASSPTASTDTQYF.